These T cell receptor beta chains were read from a single sample in a study of shared clonotypes between healthy human individuals. The method was immunoSEQ multiplex PCR; TCRdb's version includes in-frame clones alone and lacks a portion of them. The data contain some 2,100,000 clones, approximately 94% of them singletons. The sample taken for sequencing was naive CD4+ T cells sorted from blood. The source is a man aged 18 to 35 in good health. CDR3s include the opening cysteine and the closing phenylalanine or tryptophan. D genes are given only for firm matches. Not all rows give a size; the values are once, few, many and, for expanded clones, a class.

d_call: -; j_call: TRBJ1-3; clone_size: -; v_call: TRBV25-1; cdr3_nt: TGTGCCAGCAGTGAGCCAGCGTCTGGAAACACCATATATTTT; cdr3_aa: CASSEPASGNTIYF
d_call: -; j_call: TRBJ2-7; clone_size: -; v_call: TRBV30; cdr3_nt: TGTGCCTGGACGTGGGACAACTCCTACGAGCAGTACTTC; cdr3_aa: CAWTWDNSYEQYF
d_call: -; j_call: TRBJ1-1; clone_size: -; v_call: TRBV7-9; cdr3_nt: TGTGCCAGCAGCCAACAGGAAAACACTGAAGCTTTCTTT; cdr3_aa: CASSQQENTEAFF
d_call: TRBD2; j_call: TRBJ2-3; clone_size: once; v_call: TRBV11-2; cdr3_nt: TGTGCCAGCAGCCCGGGGGGGCTAGGTGGAGATACGCAGTATTTT; cdr3_aa: CASSPGGLGGDTQYF
d_call: -; j_call: TRBJ2-1; clone_size: -; v_call: TRBV27; cdr3_nt: TGTGCCAGCAGCTACCTAGAGGGGAGGGAGCAGTTCTTC; cdr3_aa: CASSYLEGREQFF
d_call: TRBD1; j_call: TRBJ1-1; clone_size: -; v_call: TRBV10-2; cdr3_nt: TGCGCCAGCAGCCCGACAGGGTCTGAAGCTTTCTTT; cdr3_aa: CASSPTGSEAFF
d_call: -; j_call: TRBJ2-2; clone_size: -; v_call: TRBV29-1; cdr3_nt: TGCAGCGTTGAAGGTCAGGGTAACACCGGGGAGCTGTTTTTT; cdr3_aa: CSVEGQGNTGELFF
d_call: -; j_call: TRBJ2-1; clone_size: -; v_call: TRBV2; cdr3_nt: TGTGCCAGCAGCACCTCCCCGGGTGTTGGGGATGAGCAGTTCTTC; cdr3_aa: CASSTSPGVGDEQFF
d_call: -; j_call: TRBJ1-2; clone_size: -; v_call: TRBV5-6; cdr3_nt: TGTGCCAGCAGGGTGCTTATGGCAGGCGTGGTGGGCTACACCTTC; cdr3_aa: CASRVLMAGVVGYTF
d_call: TRBD1; j_call: TRBJ1-4; clone_size: -; v_call: TRBV5-6; cdr3_nt: TGTGCCAGCAGCTTAAGAAGAACAGGGGTGGAAAAACTGTTTTTT; cdr3_aa: CASSLRRTGVEKLFF
d_call: -; j_call: TRBJ1-1; clone_size: -; v_call: TRBV6-5; cdr3_nt: TGTGCCAGCAGTTACGAAGGGGGTACTGAAGCTTTCTTT; cdr3_aa: CASSYEGGTEAFF
d_call: -; j_call: TRBJ2-7; clone_size: once; v_call: TRBV2; cdr3_nt: TGTGCCAGCAGTGGGACCCGGACGGGGGAGAACGACCCCTACGAGCAGTACTTC; cdr3_aa: CASSGTRTGENDPYEQYF
d_call: -; j_call: TRBJ1-5; clone_size: -; v_call: TRBV18; cdr3_nt: TGTGCCAGCTCACCGGGCAGGGGCCTATATCAGCCCCAGCATTTT; cdr3_aa: CASSPGRGLYQPQHF
d_call: -; j_call: TRBJ2-5; clone_size: -; v_call: TRBV25-1; cdr3_nt: TGTGCCAGCAGCAGGGCGAGTCAAGAGACCCAGTACTTC; cdr3_aa: CASSRASQETQYF
d_call: -; j_call: TRBJ2-1; clone_size: -; v_call: TRBV4-2; cdr3_nt: TGTGCCAGCAGCCAGGTTTTCCAGGGGCACAATGAGCAGTTCTTC; cdr3_aa: CASSQVFQGHNEQFF
d_call: TRBD1; j_call: TRBJ2-2; clone_size: -; v_call: TRBV10-1; cdr3_nt: TGCGCCAGCAGTGGGGACAGGGGATCCACCGGGGAGCTGTTTTTT; cdr3_aa: CASSGDRGSTGELFF
d_call: TRBD1; j_call: TRBJ2-1; clone_size: -; v_call: TRBV5-6; cdr3_nt: TGTGCCAGCAGCCGTGGACAGGGGGCTTCGGATGAGCAGTTCTTC; cdr3_aa: CASSRGQGASDEQFF
d_call: TRBD1; j_call: TRBJ2-7; clone_size: once; v_call: TRBV5-4; cdr3_nt: TGTGCCAGCAGCTCGCCAAGGGACAGCTCCTACGAGCAGTACTTC; cdr3_aa: CASSSPRDSSYEQYF
d_call: -; j_call: TRBJ1-3; clone_size: -; v_call: TRBV28; cdr3_nt: TGTGCCAGCACCAAGGCGAGGGGAGCTGGAAACACCATATATTTT; cdr3_aa: CASTKARGAGNTIYF
d_call: TRBD2; j_call: TRBJ2-3; clone_size: -; v_call: TRBV5-1; cdr3_nt: TGCGCCAGCAGCCCGGGACTAGCGGGACCAGATACGCAGTATTTT; cdr3_aa: CASSPGLAGPDTQYF
d_call: TRBD2; j_call: TRBJ2-7; clone_size: -; v_call: TRBV30; cdr3_nt: TGTGCCTGGAAGGCTAGCGGAAACTCCTACGAGCAGTACTTC; cdr3_aa: CAWKASGNSYEQYF
d_call: TRBD1; j_call: TRBJ2-5; clone_size: -; v_call: TRBV28; cdr3_nt: TGTGCCAGCAGTTTAATAGGGGGCAAGACCCAGTACTTC; cdr3_aa: CASSLIGGKTQYF
d_call: -; j_call: TRBJ2-1; clone_size: -; v_call: TRBV6-5; cdr3_nt: TGTGCCAGCAGATATCAGGGCTACAGTGAGCAGTTCTTC; cdr3_aa: CASRYQGYSEQFF
d_call: -; j_call: TRBJ1-2; clone_size: -; v_call: TRBV29-1; cdr3_nt: TGCAGCGTGGAGACAGTTAACTATGGCTACACCTTC; cdr3_aa: CSVETVNYGYTF
d_call: TRBD2; j_call: TRBJ2-1; clone_size: -; v_call: TRBV5-1; cdr3_nt: TGCGCCAGCAGCTTGGGTGCTAGCGGGAGTGGCGAGCAGTTCTTC; cdr3_aa: CASSLGASGSGEQFF
d_call: -; j_call: TRBJ1-6; clone_size: -; v_call: TRBV19; cdr3_nt: TGTGCCAGTAGTATAGGTCGGGGGAGAGCTTATAATTCACCCCTCCACTTT; cdr3_aa: CASSIGRGRAYNSPLHF
d_call: -; j_call: TRBJ2-7; clone_size: -; v_call: TRBV18; cdr3_nt: TGTGCCAGCTCTCCGGGGGCTACCGATACCTACGAGCAGTACTTC; cdr3_aa: CASSPGATDTYEQYF
d_call: -; j_call: TRBJ1-3; clone_size: -; v_call: TRBV28; cdr3_nt: TGTGCCTACAGCGACCGGACGGGGTCTGGAAACACCATATATTTT; cdr3_aa: CAYSDRTGSGNTIYF
d_call: -; j_call: TRBJ1-1; clone_size: once; v_call: TRBV19; cdr3_nt: TGTGCCAGTAGCGGCGACAGGATGAACACTGAAGCTTTCTTT; cdr3_aa: CASSGDRMNTEAFF